These 23 T cell receptor beta chains were all obtained from the same sample, sequenced in a study of CD8 T cells in Susac syndrome. Reverse transcription of roughly 0.45 to 1 ug RNA was performed with random hexamers. Each CDR3 protein is one row after TCRdb ran MiXCR on the immunoSEQ multiplex PCR reads. The sample shows some 250,000 distinct CDR3 sequences, about 96% of them seen only once. Material: CD4+ T cells from PBMCs. These receptors originate from a human donor with Susac syndrome.

The rearrangement uses TRBV9 and TRBJ2-7; D gene ambiguous. This CDR3 spans 13 amino acids. V lost 3 bases and J lost 3, with 10 bases in between. Per the germline V gene, CDR1 is SGDLS and CDR2 is YYNGEE. CDR3 residues: CASSGSPFYEQYF. CDR3 DNA: TGTGCCAGCAGCGGGAGCCCCTTCTACGAGCAGTACTTC.

The chain employs TRBV12-3 or TRBV12-4 and TRBJ1-1, with D perhaps matching TRBD1 (5 bases). The length of the CDR3 is 14 residues. V shed 0 bases and J shed 2 bases, with 7 bases lying between them. CDR3 nucleotides: TGTGCCAGCAGTTTAGCAGGGGTCAACACTGAAGCTTTCTTT. Protein sequence: CASSLAGVNTEAFF.

V gene TRBV20-1 combines with J gene TRBJ2-1, with D unclear. Germline CDR1 is DFQATT and CDR2 is SNEGSKA (reference sequence). V was shortened by 1 base and J by 4 bases, with 17 bases between the two germline ends. The length of the CDR3 is 16 residues. DNA of the CDR3: TGCAGTGCTAGAGCTCAAGTCCTTGTAGGGTACAATGAGCAGTTCTTC. Translation: CSARAQVLVGYNEQFF.

V is TRBV29-1 and J is TRBJ2-1; no definite D call. Germline loops: CDR1 SQVTM, CDR2 ANQGSEA. V was clipped by 3 bases and J by 6 bases, with 9 bases between them. The CDR3 spans 12 residues. In DNA, the CDR3 is TGCAGCGTTGATGGGCTTACCAATGAGCAGTTCTTC. Encoded protein: CSVDGLTNEQFF.

This clonotype was detected a few times. The J gene is TRBJ2-5, the V gene TRBV11-2; no clear D gene. CDR3 size: 12 residues. Germline V gene data show CDR1 as SGHAT and CDR2 as FQNNGV. V dropped 5 bases and J dropped 0 bases, with 4 bases sitting between them. The CDR3 sequence: CASSLYQETQYF. The CDR3 nucleotides read TGTGCCAGCAGCCTTTACCAAGAGACCCAGTACTTC.

This clonotype appeared a single time. The V gene is TRBV5-1, the J gene TRBJ2-7; D is undetermined. Deletions cut 3 bases from V and 4 bases from J, with 14 bases between. There are 14 residues in the CDR3. Germline CDR1 and CDR2: SGHRS and YFSETQ. CDR3 in amino acids: CASSSGATVYEQYF. CDR3 nucleotides: TGCGCCAGCAGCTCGGGCGCAACGGTGTACGAGCAGTACTTC.

The rearrangement uses TRBV25-1 and TRBJ2-1; TRBD2 aligns across 8 bases. The V gene's germline CDR1 is MGHDK and CDR2 SYGVNS. The CDR3 loop spans 17 amino acids. V lost 2 bases, J lost 4 bases, and 10 bases stayed unmatched. CDR3 sequence reads: CASSEPSPGLGYNEQFF. The CDR3 DNA sequence: TGTGCCAGCAGTGAACCAAGCCCGGGACTAGGATACAATGAGCAGTTCTTC.

This clonotype appeared a single time. The chain combines TRBV7-6 with TRBJ2-2, with a possible D match to TRBD1 (6 bases). V was clipped by 0 bases and J by 1 base, with 6 bases between them. The CDR3 runs 15 residues. Germline CDR1 and CDR2: SGHVS and FNYEAQ. The CDR3 region has the DNA TGTGCCAGCAGCTTAGCGGGACAGAACACCGGGGAGCTGTTTTTT. This translates into CASSLAGQNTGELFF.

The V call is TRBV6-2 or TRBV6-3, the J call TRBJ1-2; tentative D call: TRBD1 (6 bases). Between the trimmed V and J ends, which lost 2 bases and 4 bases, there was a span of 11 bases. CDR3 length equals 14 residues. The germline gives CDR1 MNHEY, CDR2 SVGEGT. CDR3 amino acids: CASSYQTGVYGYTF. CDR3 DNA sequence: TGTGCCAGCAGTTACCAGACAGGCGTCTATGGCTACACCTTC.

The CDR3 DNA is TGCAGTGCTACCCGAGCCGGGACAGATGAAAAACTGTTTTTT. Protein: CSATRAGTDEKLFF. The gene calls are TRBV20-1 and TRBJ1-4; TRBD1 matches 7 bases. Trimming cost V 4 bases and J 6 bases; bases outside gene matches: 8. The CDR3 consists of 14 residues. Germline CDR1 is DFQATT and CDR2 is SNEGSKA (reference sequence).

The rearrangement uses TRBV5-3 and TRBJ1-5; D uncertain. TRBV5-3 has ORF status, its function being uncertain. The CDR3 consists of 12 residues. Trimming left V 0 bases short and J 6 bases short, with 4 bases between. CDR3 in amino acids: CARSLESQPQHF. In DNA, the CDR3 is TGTGCCAGAAGCTTGGAAAGTCAGCCCCAGCATTTT.

The chain has TRBV20-1 and TRBJ2-2; 7 bases are a match to TRBD1. Trimming took 5 bases from V and 3 from J; bases not matched to a gene: 9. Per the germline V gene, CDR1 is DFQATT and CDR2 is SNEGSKA (reference sequence). This CDR3 region has 15 residues. Here the CDR3 DNA reads TGCAGTGCTCGCACAGGGGCGGAGCACACCGGGGAGCTGTTTTTT. Protein: CSARTGAEHTGELFF.

The chain is built from TRBV9 and TRBJ2-7; 9 bases align to TRBD2. The V gene end was trimmed by 5 bases and the J gene end by 0 bases; junction bases not matched to a gene: 6. Germline CDR1 SGDLS, CDR2 YYNGEE. The CDR3 extends over 15 amino acids. The CDR3 protein is CASSRLAESSYEQYF. The CDR3 DNA is TGTGCCAGCAGTAGACTAGCGGAGAGCTCCTACGAGCAGTACTTC.

This clonotype was detected once. This chain links TRBV30 with TRBJ1-1; the D gene is possibly TRBD1 (6 bases). The CDR3 contains 13 residues. Looked up from germline, CDR1 is GTSNPN and CDR2 is SVGIG (reference sequence). The V gene lost 4 bases and the J gene lost 10 bases, with 19 bases spanning the gap. The CDR3 DNA is TGTGCCTGGACTCCCCTAGGGGGATCGTCAGCTTTCTTT. This codes for CAWTPLGGSSAFF.

The chain couples TRBV14 to TRBJ1-2, with D tentatively TRBD1 (5 bases). The CDR3 spans 14 residues. The V and J ends lost 0 bases and 7 bases respectively, with 12 bases between them. Per the germline V gene, CDR1 is SGHDN and CDR2 is FVKESK. The CDR3 DNA sequence: TGTGCCAGCAGCCAAGACGCGGGGGTGGCTGGCTACACCTTC. It yields the protein CASSQDAGVAGYTF.

The CDR3 DNA follows: TGTGCCAGCGACGGGCGGGAGGGGGAGACCCAGTACTTC. Translated, it gives CASDGREGETQYF. V and J are TRBV12-3 or TRBV12-4 and TRBJ2-5, with TRBD2 matching 9 bases. Losses at the gene ends were 8 bases for V and 5 bases for J; bases not matched to a gene: 6. This CDR3 has 13 residues.

The chain couples TRBV7-3 to TRBJ2-1; TRBD1 matches 8 bases. V gave up 4 bases and J gave up 7 bases; unmatched junction bases: 12. CDR1 SGHTA and CDR2 FQGTGA come from the germline V gene. The CDR3 contains 16 residues. The CDR3 sequence: CASSSRDRSRQNEQFF. CDR3 bases: TGTGCCAGCAGCTCTCGGGACAGGAGTCGTCAAAATGAGCAGTTCTTC.

The V gene is TRBV29-1, the J gene TRBJ2-7; D is tentatively TRBD1 or TRBD2 (7 bases each). The CDR3 is made up of 14 amino acids. Per the germline V gene, CDR1 is SQVTM and CDR2 is ANQGSEA. V lost 7 bases to trimming and J lost 6 bases, with 22 bases between them. In nucleotides, the CDR3 is TGCAGCGCTACCCAGGGGGGGGGAAAGGGCGAGCAGTACTTC. Amino acids: CSATQGGGKGEQYF.

The count of this clonotype is one. This chain links TRBV29-1 with TRBJ2-5; 16 positions agree with TRBD2. CDR3 length: 16 residues. Germline CDR1 reads SQVTM; CDR2 reads ANQGSEA. The CDR3 loop is CSIRGLAGGRQETQYF. Here the CDR3 DNA reads TGCAGTATACGGGGACTAGCGGGAGGGAGACAAGAGACCCAGTACTTC. The whole variable domain, filled in from reference TRBV29-1 and TRBJ2-5, reads SAVISQKPSRDICQRGTSLTIQCQVDSQVTMMFWYRQQPGQSLTLIATANQGSEATYESGFVIDKFPISRPNLTFSTLTVSNMSPEDSSIYLCSIRGLAGGRQETQYFGPGTRLLVL.

V gene TRBV2 combines with J gene TRBJ1-5; no reliable D call. CDR1 is SNHLY and CDR2 is FYNNEI in the germline V gene. The CDR3 has 11 amino acids. Trimming removed 3 bases at V and 6 bases at J, with 3 bases between. The CDR3 spells CASSDGQPQHF. In DNA form, the CDR3 reads TGTGCCAGCAGTGACGGTCAGCCCCAGCATTTT.

This clonotype appeared a single time. V gene TRBV30 combines with J gene TRBJ2-7, with 11 bases matching TRBD2. This CDR3 is 15 amino acids long. V lost 4 bases and J lost 3; bases outside the gene matches: 8. Germline values: CDR1 GTSNPN, CDR2 SVGIG (reference sequence). This chain's CDR3 is CAWKVGTSGLYEQYF. The CDR3 DNA reads as TGTGCCTGGAAAGTAGGGACTAGCGGACTCTACGAGCAGTACTTC.

The rearrangement links TRBV25-1 to TRBJ1-5; 7 bases fit TRBD1. Germline V gene sequence: CDR1 MGHDK, CDR2 SYGVNS. V shed 3 bases and J 3 bases; nucleotides not matched to a gene: 5. The CDR3 consists of 15 residues. CDR3 bases: TGTGCCAGCAGTGAGACAGGGCTTTCCAATCAGCCCCAGCATTTT. Protein product: CASSETGLSNQPQHF.

The chain employs TRBV7-9 and TRBJ2-5; 12 bases are shared with TRBD2. V lost 1 base, J lost 4 bases, and 4 bases stayed unmatched. Per the germline V gene, CDR1 is SEHNR and CDR2 is FQNEAQ (reference sequence). There are 16 residues in the CDR3. DNA of the CDR3: TGTGCCAGCAGCTTAGGGACTAGCGGGATAGGAGAGACCCAGTACTTC. It specifies CASSLGTSGIGETQYF.